One and the same sample provided the 16 T cell receptor beta chains below, sequenced in a study of T cells in Graves' hyperthyroidism and ophthalmopathy. Amplification targeted TCR beta CDR3 regions from RNA transcripts. The TCR CDR3 was amplified in a first-round RT-PCR using the HTBI primer set. TCRdb analysed the multiplex PCR reads with MiXCR anew, one entry per CDR3 protein. Among about 180,000 distinct CDR3 sequences listed, roughly 10% were seen once. Sequenced material: blood. All receptors derive from a woman in her late teens or twenties with Graves' hyperthyroidism that later progressed to Graves' ophthalmopathy.

This clonotype was counted only a few times. The rearrangement links TRBV12-3 or TRBV12-4 to TRBJ2-2; 9 nucleotides agree with TRBD1. Trimming removed 6 bases from V and 5 bases from J; junction bases left unmatched: 10. This CDR3 spans 16 amino acids. Here the CDR3 reads CASRYRVQGATGELFF. The CDR3 DNA reads as TGTGCCAGCAGATATAGGGTACAGGGGGCGACCGGGGAGCTGTTTTTT.

This clonotype was counted ten times or more. V is TRBV11-2 and J is TRBJ2-4; 7 nucleotides line up with TRBD2. The CDR3 loop spans 16 amino acids. Unmatched junction bases numbered 11, after V lost 8 bases and J lost 1 base. Germline-derived CDR1 and CDR2 are SGHAT and FQNNGV. CDR3: CASGTVAGGAKNIQYF. The CDR3 DNA sequence: TGTGCCAGCGGCACGGTAGCCGGGGGGGCCAAAAACATTCAGTACTTC.

The gene calls are TRBV4-2 and TRBJ1-4; TRBD1 matches at 8 bases. CDR3 length: 16 amino acids. Trimming at V came to 7 bases and at J to 8 bases, leaving 15 bases not matched to a gene. The germline V gene has CDR1 LGHNA and CDR2 YNFKEQ. CDR3 sequence: CASTNSGSGQDEKLFF. DNA for the CDR3: TGTGCCAGCACTAACTCTGGGTCGGGACAGGACGAAAAACTGTTTTTT.

This clonotype was picked up many times. The J gene is TRBJ2-1, the V gene TRBV6-5; D is ambiguous. Germline lookup yields CDR1 MNHEY and CDR2 SVGAGI. Trimming cost V 1 base and J 0 bases, with 13 bases left between them. The CDR3 has 17 residues. The CDR3 nucleotides read TGTGCCAGCAGTTACTTCTCAGACCTTTCCTCCTACAATGAGCAGTTCTTC. Translation gives CASSYFSDLSSYNEQFF.

This clonotype has a count of ten or more. This chain joins TRBV11-2 and TRBJ2-3, with TRBD1 matching 10 bases. Looked up from germline, CDR1 is SGHAT and CDR2 is FQNNGV. The CDR3 covers 16 residues. V lost 5 bases, J lost 5 bases, and 10 bases stayed unmatched. CDR3 sequence reads: CASSIRTGGVGDTQYF. The DNA of the CDR3 is TGTGCCAGCAGCATCCGGACAGGGGGAGTTGGAGATACGCAGTATTTT.

This clonotype occurred many times. The chain recombines TRBV11-2 with TRBJ2-5, with D tentatively TRBD1 (6 bases). CDR3 length equals 13 residues. The V gene lost 8 bases and the J gene lost 5 bases, with 15 bases spanning the gap. Per the germline V gene, CDR1 is SGHAT and CDR2 is FQNNGV. CDR3 loop: CASSTGYGETQYF. The CDR3 DNA follows: TGTGCCAGCTCAACAGGGTACGGGGAGACCCAGTACTTC.

This clonotype occurred once. A read error may be the cause here, since a much bigger clone is one base away. The V call is TRBV2, the J call TRBJ1-3; D is perhaps TRBD1 (5 bases). Germline values: CDR1 SNHLY, CDR2 FYNNEI. The CDR3 is made up of 15 amino acids. The CDR3 DNA sequence: TGTGCCAGCAGTGGTGACAGAGTCTCTGGAACCACCATATATTTT. It codes for CASSGDRVSGTTIYF.

This clonotype has a count of ten or more. This chain joins TRBV12-3 or TRBV12-4 and TRBJ1-2, with 9 positions matching TRBD1. CDR3 length equals 15 residues. V trimming: 7 bases; J trimming: 5 bases; junction bases outside the gene matches: 11. This chain's CDR3 is CASTLGGQGYYGYTF. Written as DNA, the CDR3 is TGTGCCAGCACCCTAGGGGGACAGGGATATTATGGCTACACCTTC.

The table lists this clonotype with many counts. The chain combines TRBV9 with TRBJ1-5, with D perhaps matching TRBD1 (6 bases). The length of the CDR3 is 13 residues. Trimming shortened V by 8 bases and J by 3 bases, and 12 bases separated the two germline ends. Germline values: CDR1 SGDLS, CDR2 YYNGEE. The CDR3 region is CARLTGINQPQHF. DNA of the CDR3: TGTGCCAGGTTAACAGGGATCAATCAGCCCCAGCATTTT.

This clonotype came up many times. V gene TRBV6-1 combines with J gene TRBJ2-3, with D possibly being TRBD2 (7 bases). V was trimmed by 8 bases and J by 0 bases, leaving 18 bases between them. The CDR3 covers 16 residues. Germline V gene sequence: CDR1 MNHNS, CDR2 SASEGT. The CDR3: CASWGGGTSSTDTQYF. The CDR3 nucleotides read TGTGCCAGCTGGGGGGGGGGCACATCTAGCACAGATACGCAGTATTTT.

This clonotype was observed at least ten times. The genes are TRBV11-3 and TRBJ2-1, with 9 bases aligning to TRBD2. CDR3 length: 14 residues. J lost 6 bases, V lost 3 bases, and 3 bases had no gene match. Per the germline V gene, CDR1 is SGHNT and CDR2 is YENEEA. CDR3: CASSLGLAFNEQFF. As DNA, the CDR3 is TGTGCCAGCAGCTTGGGACTAGCATTCAATGAGCAGTTCTTC. Using reference TRBV11-3 and TRBJ2-1 for the parts outside the CDR3, the full variable domain is EAGVVQSPRYKIIEKKQPVAFWCNPISGHNTLYWYLQNLGQGPELLIRYENEEAVDDSQLPKDRFSAERLKGVDSTLKIQPAELGDSAVYLCASSLGLAFNEQFFGPGTRLTVL.

The sample holds a few counts of this clonotype. The rearrangement joins TRBV5-5 to TRBJ2-7; D is possibly TRBD1 (6 bases). This CDR3 has 14 residues. V shed 0 bases and J shed 4 bases, with 11 bases lying between them. The germline V gene encodes CDR1 SGHKS and CDR2 YYEKEE (reference sequence). The CDR3 protein is CASSLGTELYEQYF. Here the CDR3 DNA reads TGTGCCAGCAGCTTGGGGACAGAGTTGTACGAGCAGTACTTC.

This clonotype came up many times. The rearrangement joins TRBV4-1 to TRBJ2-7; perhaps TRBD2 as D (5 bases). Germline V gene data show CDR1 as MGHRA and CDR2 as YSYEKL. V was shortened by 4 bases and J by 3 bases, with 16 bases between the two germline ends. The CDR3 consists of 15 residues. CDR3 sequence (DNA): TGCGCCAGCAGCCTGTTAAGCGGCGGTCTCTACGAGCAGTACTTC. This encodes CASSLLSGGLYEQYF.

In this sample, this clonotype turned up many times. The genes are TRBV11-2 and TRBJ2-5; 11 positions match TRBD2. The J segment lost 6 bases and the V segment lost 1 base, leaving 7 bases of the junction unmatched. In germline, CDR1 is SGHAT, CDR2 FQNNGV. The CDR3 is 16 residues long. CDR3 protein: CASSLGVAGGPKTQYF. In DNA, the CDR3 is TGTGCCAGCAGCTTAGGTGTAGCGGGAGGGCCTAAGACCCAGTACTTC. Complete variable domain (other parts from reference TRBV11-2 and TRBJ2-5): EAGVAQSPRYKIIEKRQSVAFWCNPISGHATLYWYQQILGQGPKLLIQFQNNGVVDDSQLPKDRFSAERLKGVDSTLKIQPAKLEDSAVYLCASSLGVAGGPKTQYFGPGTRLLVL.

This clonotype came up a few times. J is TRBJ2-5 and V is TRBV4-1; the match to TRBD1 covers 11 bases. Germline V gene sequence: CDR1 MGHRA, CDR2 YSYEKL. V gave up 4 bases and J gave up 1 base; unmatched junction bases: 5. The CDR3 is 16 amino acids. The CDR3 bases are TGCGCCAGCAGCCTCGGGACAGGGGGGATCCAAGAGACCCAGTACTTC. It specifies CASSLGTGGIQETQYF.

Ten or more counts support this clonotype. V gene TRBV6-5 combines with J gene TRBJ1-4; D ambiguous. The CDR3 length is 14 residues. Germline CDR1 reads MNHEY; CDR2 reads SVGAGI. Between the trimmed V and J ends, which lost 2 bases and 0 bases, there was a span of 4 bases. The CDR3 spells CASSYGATNEKLFF. The CDR3 DNA reads TGTGCCAGCAGTTACGGTGCAACTAATGAAAAACTGTTTTTT.